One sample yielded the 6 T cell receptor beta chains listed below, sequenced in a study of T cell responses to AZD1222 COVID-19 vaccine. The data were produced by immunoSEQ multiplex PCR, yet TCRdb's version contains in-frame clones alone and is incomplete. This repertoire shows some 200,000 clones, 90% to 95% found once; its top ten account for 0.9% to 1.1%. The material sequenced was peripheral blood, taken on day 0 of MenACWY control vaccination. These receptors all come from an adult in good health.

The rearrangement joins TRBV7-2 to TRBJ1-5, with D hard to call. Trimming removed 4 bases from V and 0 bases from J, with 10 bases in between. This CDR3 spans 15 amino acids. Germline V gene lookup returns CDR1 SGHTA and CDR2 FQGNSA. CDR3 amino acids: CASSSGSSSNQPQHF. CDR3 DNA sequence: TGTGCCAGCAGCTCCGGGTCGAGTAGCAATCAGCCCCAGCATTTT. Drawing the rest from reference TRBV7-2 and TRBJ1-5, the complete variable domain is GAGVSQSPSNKVTEKGKDVELRCDPISGHTALYWYRQSLGQGLEFLIYFQGNSAPDKSGLPSDRFSAERTGGSVSTLTIQRTQQEDSAVYLCASSSGSSSNQPQHFGDGTRLSIL.

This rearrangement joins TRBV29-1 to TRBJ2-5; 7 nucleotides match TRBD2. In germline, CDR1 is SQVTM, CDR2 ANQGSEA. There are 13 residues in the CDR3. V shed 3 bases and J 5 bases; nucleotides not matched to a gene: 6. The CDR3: CSVDPRGGETQYF. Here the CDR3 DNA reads TGCAGCGTTGACCCCCGCGGGGGTGAGACCCAGTACTTC.

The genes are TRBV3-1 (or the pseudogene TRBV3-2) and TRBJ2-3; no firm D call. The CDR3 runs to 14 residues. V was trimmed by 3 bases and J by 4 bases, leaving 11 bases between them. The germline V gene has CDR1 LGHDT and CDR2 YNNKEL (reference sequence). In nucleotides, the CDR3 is TGTGCCAGCAGCCAGGTGGTTGCGGCAGATACGCAGTATTTT. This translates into CASSQVVAADTQYF.

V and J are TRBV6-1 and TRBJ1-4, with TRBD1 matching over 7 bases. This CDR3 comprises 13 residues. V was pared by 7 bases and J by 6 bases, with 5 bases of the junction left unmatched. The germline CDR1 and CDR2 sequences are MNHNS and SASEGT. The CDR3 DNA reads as TGTGCCAGCAACCGGGACAGTTATGAAAAACTGTTTTTT. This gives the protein CASNRDSYEKLFF.

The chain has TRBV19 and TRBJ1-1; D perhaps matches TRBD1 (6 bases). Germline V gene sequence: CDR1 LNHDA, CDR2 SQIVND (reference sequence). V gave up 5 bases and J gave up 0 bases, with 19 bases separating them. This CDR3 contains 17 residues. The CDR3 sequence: CASSSPKTGKMNTEAFF. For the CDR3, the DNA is TGTGCCAGTAGTTCCCCCAAGACAGGTAAGATGAACACTGAAGCTTTCTTT.

The CDR3 is CATSRDVNYGYTF. In DNA form, the CDR3 reads TGTGCCACCAGCAGAGATGTTAACTATGGCTACACCTTC. This chain joins TRBV15 and TRBJ1-2, with unresolved D. This CDR3 has 13 amino acids. The V end was cut by 0 bases, the J end by 1 base, with 3 bases between. Germline lookup yields CDR1 LNHNV and CDR2 YYDKDF (reference sequence). The whole variable domain, filled in from reference TRBV15 and TRBJ1-2, reads DAMVIQNPRYQVTQFGKPVTLSCSQTLNHNVMYWYQQKSSQAPKLLFHYYDKDFNNEADTPDNFQSRRPNTSFCFLDIRSPGLGDTAMYLCATSRDVNYGYTFGSGTRLTVV.